This T cell receptor (beta chain) stems from a study of T cell changes during pregnancy in multiple sclerosis. V lost 9 bases and J lost 12, with 20 bases in between. CDR1 and CDR2 (germline): LNHDA, SQIVND (reference sequence). The CDR3 extends over 12 amino acids. Sequenced by immunoSEQ multiplex PCR; TCRdb stores in-frame clones only, minus some. This repertoire shows approximately 73,000 clones, over 85% found once; its top ten account for approximately 0.2%. V and J are TRBV19 and TRBJ1-1, with unresolved D. This receptor was taken from a female donor with multiple sclerosis, enrolled in a pregnancy study. The sample here was CD4+ T cells from peripheral blood mononuclear cells, taken before pregnancy. CDR3: CASQRRGSAPFF. The CDR3 DNA reads TGTGCCAGCCAGAGGAGAGGCTCGGCCCCTTTCTTT. The complete variable domain, with remaining parts taken from reference TRBV19 and TRBJ1-1, reads DGGITQSPKYLFRKEGQNVTLSCEQNLNHDAMYWYRQDPGQGLRLIYYSQIVNDFQKGDIAEGYSVSREKKESFPLTVTSAQKNPTAFYLCASQRRGSAPFFGQGTRLTVV.